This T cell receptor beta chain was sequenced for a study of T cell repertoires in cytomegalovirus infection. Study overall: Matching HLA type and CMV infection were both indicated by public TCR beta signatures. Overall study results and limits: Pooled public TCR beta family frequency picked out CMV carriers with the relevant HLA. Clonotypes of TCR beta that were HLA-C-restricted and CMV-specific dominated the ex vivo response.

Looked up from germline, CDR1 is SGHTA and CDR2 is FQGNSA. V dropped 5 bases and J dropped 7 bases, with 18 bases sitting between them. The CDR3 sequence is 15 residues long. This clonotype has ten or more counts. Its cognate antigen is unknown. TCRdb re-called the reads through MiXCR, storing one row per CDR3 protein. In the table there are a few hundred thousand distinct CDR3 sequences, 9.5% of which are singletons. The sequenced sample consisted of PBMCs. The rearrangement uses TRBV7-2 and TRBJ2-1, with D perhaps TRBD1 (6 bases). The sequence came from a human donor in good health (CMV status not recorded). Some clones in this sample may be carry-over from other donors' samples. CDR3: CASSRTGRGMNEQFF. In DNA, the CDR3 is TGTGCCAGCAGCCGTACTGGCAGGGGCATGAATGAGCAGTTCTTC.